Below are 23 T cell receptor beta chains sequenced from a single sample in a study of siplizumab effects on memory and regulatory T cells. Some clones are missing from TCRdb's copy, which holds only in-frame ones; the method was immunoSEQ multiplex PCR. The profile shows about 27,000 clones, roughly 84% of them singletons. Sequenced sample: memory CD4+ T cells sorted from blood. The receptors here all came from a human donor in good health.

The chain combines TRBV10-3 with TRBJ2-3, with D perhaps being TRBD1 or TRBD2 (6 bases each). The V and J ends lost 0 bases and 2 bases respectively, with 18 bases between them. This CDR3 contains 18 residues. Germline loops: CDR1 ENHRY, CDR2 SYGVKD. CDR3 sequence: CAISESKLSRGHTDTQYF. Here the CDR3 DNA reads TGTGCCATCAGTGAGTCGAAGTTATCGCGGGGACACACAGATACGCAGTATTTT.

This clone was picked up a small number of times. The chain has TRBV7-2 and TRBJ2-2; 7 positions match TRBD1. This CDR3 has 16 amino acids. CDR1 and CDR2 (germline): SGHTA, FQGNSA. V lost 5 bases and J lost 1; bases outside the gene matches: 7. The CDR3 bases are TGTGCCAGCAGCGAACAGGGGCCCGTGAACACCGGGGAGCTGTTTTTT. Its translation is CASSEQGPVNTGELFF.

This clone was seen a single time. This chain uses TRBV19 with TRBJ2-1; D is undetermined. CDR3 size: 12 residues. Per germline, CDR1 LNHDA and CDR2 SQIVND (reference sequence). Trimming took off 10 bases at V and 5 bases at J, with 12 bases between the two ends. CDR3 sequence (DNA): TGTGCCACCTTAAACTCACACAATGAGCAGTTCTTC. It is translated as CATLNSHNEQFF.

The chain recombines TRBV18 with TRBJ2-2, with 9 bases that match TRBD2. Germline V gene data show CDR1 as KGHSH and CDR2 as LQKENI. Trimming removed 6 bases from V and 1 base from J; junction bases left unmatched: 9. CDR3 length equals 17 residues. The DNA of the CDR3 is TGTGCCAGCTCGCCCCTCTTAGCGGGGGAGAACACCGGGGAGCTGTTTTTT. Protein product: CASSPLLAGENTGELFF.

This clone was detected once. This rearrangement joins TRBV5-5 to TRBJ2-3; tentatively, D is TRBD1 (5 bases). The CDR3 spans 15 residues. CDR1 and CDR2 from the germline V gene are SGHKS and YYEKEE (reference sequence). V lost 2 bases and J lost 0, with 10 bases in between. The DNA for the CDR3 is TGTGCCAGCAGCTTAACAGGTTTTAGCACAGATACGCAGTATTTT. This gives the protein CASSLTGFSTDTQYF.

This clone has more than one count but fewer than ten. J is TRBJ2-7 and V is TRBV7-2; the D gene is possibly TRBD2 (6 bases). The V gene's germline CDR1 is SGHTA and CDR2 FQGNSA. The CDR3 has 14 residues. Trimming left V 5 bases short and J 2 bases short, with 13 bases between. The CDR3 DNA reads as TGTGCCAGCAGCGGATGGGGGGATCCCTACGAGCAGTACTTC. Translation: CASSGWGDPYEQYF.

The chain employs TRBV7-3 and TRBJ2-3; the D call may be TRBD1 or TRBD2 (5 bases each). V lost 4 bases and J 5 bases, leaving 13 bases between the germline ends. Per the germline V gene, CDR1 is SGHTA and CDR2 is FQGTGA. This CDR3 is 14 amino acids long. CDR3 DNA sequence: TGTGCCAGCAGCTCCCGGGACCTGGGAGATACGCAGTATTTT. Protein sequence: CASSSRDLGDTQYF. Supplemented by reference TRBV7-3 and TRBJ2-3, the full variable domain reads GAGVSQTPSNKVTEKGKYVELRCDPISGHTALYWYRQSLGQGPEFLIYFQGTGAADDSGLPNDRFFAVRPEGSVSTLKIQRTERGDSAVYLCASSSRDLGDTQYFGPGTRLTVL.

This clone was observed a few times. The chain has TRBV20-1 and TRBJ2-3; D remains ambiguous. Per germline, CDR1 DFQATT and CDR2 SNEGSKA (reference sequence). V was cut by 3 bases and J by 1 base, with 2 bases left in between. This CDR3 region has 11 residues. This chain's CDR3 is CSASGTDTQYF. The CDR3 DNA is TGCAGTGCTAGCGGCACAGATACGCAGTATTTT.

This clone was seen a handful of times. The chain joins TRBV5-5 to TRBJ1-2, with a weak D call TRBD1 (5 bases). The CDR3 has 15 residues. Germline V gives CDR1 SGHKS, CDR2 YYEKEE (reference sequence). Trimming cost V 0 bases and J 3 bases, with 12 bases left between them. CDR3 protein: CASSLGGSTDYGYTF. For the CDR3, the DNA is TGTGCCAGCAGCTTGGGGGGGTCGACAGACTATGGCTACACCTTC.

The V call is TRBV7-2, the J call TRBJ2-1; 8 bases agree with TRBD1. The CDR3 is 14 residues long. Losses at the gene ends were 4 bases for V and 4 bases for J; bases not matched to a gene: 3. Germline CDR1 SGHTA, CDR2 FQGNSA. The DNA for the CDR3 is TGTGCCAGCAGCTCTTGGACAGGGTACAATGAGCAGTTCTTC. This encodes CASSSWTGYNEQFF. Full variable domain (remainder filled in from reference TRBV7-2 and TRBJ2-1): GAGVSQSPSNKVTEKGKDVELRCDPISGHTALYWYRQSLGQGLEFLIYFQGNSAPDKSGLPSDRFSAERTGGSVSTLTIQRTQQEDSAVYLCASSSWTGYNEQFFGPGTRLTVL.

This chain uses TRBV14 with TRBJ2-1; perhaps TRBD2 as D (5 bases). CDR3 length equals 16 residues. The V end lost 4 bases, the J end lost 8 bases, and 21 bases lay between the germline ends. CDR1 SGHDN and CDR2 FVKESK come from the germline V gene. CDR3 protein: CASSPLPGIRSDEQFF. The CDR3 DNA sequence: TGTGCCAGCAGCCCCCTCCCCGGGATTAGGTCGGATGAGCAGTTCTTC.

The rearrangement uses TRBV27 and TRBJ2-2, with 10 bases aligning to TRBD1. This CDR3 region has 14 residues. Germline CDR1 MNHEY, CDR2 SMNVEV (reference sequence). V shed 6 bases, J shed 6 bases, and the junction held 4 bases outside the gene matches. This CDR3 is CASRRQGAAGELFF. The CDR3 nucleotides read TGTGCCAGCAGGAGACAGGGGGCCGCCGGGGAGCTGTTTTTT.

This clone was seen only once. The V call is TRBV5-5, the J call TRBJ2-7, with no clear D. Germline CDR1 and CDR2: SGHKS and YYEKEE (reference sequence). The CDR3 sequence is 12 residues long. Trimming stripped 0 bases from V and 4 bases from J, with 5 bases between. The CDR3 DNA sequence: TGTGCCAGCAGCTTGGTCCAGTACGAGCAGTACTTC. Its translation: CASSLVQYEQYF. Using reference TRBV5-5 and TRBJ2-7 for the parts outside the CDR3, the full variable domain is DAGVTQSPTHLIKTRGQQVTLRCSPISGHKSVSWYQQVLGQGPQFIFQYYEKEERGRGNFPDRFSARQFPNYSSELNVNALLLGDSALYLCASSLVQYEQYFGPGTRLTVT.

This sequence joins TRBV7-9 and TRBJ1-1; unclear D gene. CDR3 length: 12 residues. CDR1 and CDR2 from the germline V gene are SEHNR and FQNEAQ (reference sequence). The V end was cut by 8 bases, the J end by 3 bases, with 10 bases between. In DNA form, the CDR3 reads TGTGCCAGCGGAGTCTCTTACACTGAAGCTTTCTTT. This sequence encodes CASGVSYTEAFF.

This clone was recorded once. The rearrangement uses TRBV6-6 and TRBJ1-4; tentatively, D is TRBD1 (5 bases). The V gene's germline CDR1 is MNHNY and CDR2 SVGAGI (reference sequence). Trimming pared 2 bases from V and 5 bases from J, leaving 9 bases between. The CDR3 totals 14 residues. CDR3 in DNA: TGTGCCAGCAGTTACGGGAGGGGAAATGAAAAACTGTTTTTT. Translated: CASSYGRGNEKLFF.

The J gene is TRBJ2-7, the V gene TRBV7-2; 7 bases are a match to TRBD2. Germline values: CDR1 SGHTA, CDR2 FQGNSA. The V and J ends lost 3 bases and 3 bases, in that order; junction bases with no gene match: 5. The CDR3 has 14 residues. CDR3 DNA sequence: TGTGCCAGCAGCTTTGGGACTACCAACTACGAGCAGTACTTC. This translates into CASSFGTTNYEQYF.

This clone has a single count. The V call is TRBV12-5, the J call TRBJ1-1, with unresolved D. The V gene lost 1 base and the J gene lost 4 bases, with 13 bases spanning the gap. This CDR3 is built from 15 residues. Germline lookup yields CDR1 LGHNT and CDR2 FRNRAP. CDR3 amino acids: CASGLGSTGGTEAFF. The CDR3 DNA follows: TGTGCTAGTGGTTTGGGGTCAACCGGAGGCACTGAAGCTTTCTTT.

The chain combines TRBV7-2 with TRBJ2-3; weak D call: TRBD2 (5 bases). Trimming removed 5 bases at V and 0 bases at J, with 6 bases between. Germline CDR1 reads SGHTA; CDR2 reads FQGNSA. This CDR3 has 13 residues. In nucleotides, the CDR3 is TGTGCCAGCAGCCGGACTAGCACAGATACGCAGTATTTT. Amino acids: CASSRTSTDTQYF.

The rearrangement joins TRBV4-2 to TRBJ1-1; D is perhaps TRBD1 (6 bases). The V gene's germline CDR1 is LGHNA and CDR2 YNFKEQ. This CDR3 spans 15 amino acids. The V gene lost 3 bases and the J gene lost 1 base, with 12 bases spanning the gap. The CDR3 DNA follows: TGTGCCAGCAGCCAGAGGGGGTCGGGGAACACTGAAGCTTTCTTT. Residues: CASSQRGSGNTEAFF.

The rearrangement uses TRBV5-4 and TRBJ2-6, with D unresolved. Deletions cut 5 bases from V and 0 bases from J, with 9 bases between. The CDR3 has 15 amino acids. Germline-derived CDR1 and CDR2 are SGHNT and YYREEE (reference sequence). CDR3 nucleotide sequence: TGTGCCAGCAGTGCCGAGCCCTCTGGGGCCAACGTCCTGACTTTC. Amino acid sequence: CASSAEPSGANVLTF.

In its sample, this clone was seen once. The chain recombines TRBV14 with TRBJ2-7; D may match TRBD1 or TRBD2 (5 bases each). Germline CDR1 SGHDN, CDR2 FVKESK. Trimming left V 3 bases short and J 10 bases short, with 16 bases between. The CDR3 is made up of 13 amino acids. The CDR3 nucleotides are TGTGCCAGCAGCCAGTCGAGGGCAGGGCTTCAGTACTTC. Translated: CASSQSRAGLQYF.

The V and J genes are TRBV10-3 and TRBJ1-4, with 7 bases lining up with TRBD1. The J segment lost 4 bases and the V segment lost 5 bases, leaving 7 bases of the junction unmatched. Germline-derived CDR1 and CDR2 are ENHRY and SYGVKD. The CDR3 is made up of 15 amino acids. The CDR3 spells CAISPNRGGNEKLFF. In DNA form, the CDR3 reads TGTGCCATCAGTCCGAACAGGGGCGGTAATGAAAAACTGTTTTTT.

This clone was observed once. This chain joins TRBV7-2 and TRBJ2-2, with D unclear. V lost 4 bases and J 4 bases, leaving 7 bases between the germline ends. Looked up from germline, CDR1 is SGHTA and CDR2 is FQGNSA. The CDR3 runs to 13 residues. The CDR3 DNA reads as TGTGCCAGCAGCTGGAGCATCACCGGGGAGCTGTTTTTT. Translation: CASSWSITGELFF.